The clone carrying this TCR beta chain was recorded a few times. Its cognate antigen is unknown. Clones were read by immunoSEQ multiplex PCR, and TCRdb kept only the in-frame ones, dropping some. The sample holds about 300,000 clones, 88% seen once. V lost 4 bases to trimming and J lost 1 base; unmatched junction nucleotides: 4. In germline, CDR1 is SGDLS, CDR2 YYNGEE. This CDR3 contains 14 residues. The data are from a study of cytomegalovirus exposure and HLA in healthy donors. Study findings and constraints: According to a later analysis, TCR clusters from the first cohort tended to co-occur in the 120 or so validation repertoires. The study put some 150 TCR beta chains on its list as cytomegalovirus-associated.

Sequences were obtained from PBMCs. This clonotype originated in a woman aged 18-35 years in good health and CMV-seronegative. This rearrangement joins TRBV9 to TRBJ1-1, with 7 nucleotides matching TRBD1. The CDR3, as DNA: TGTGCCAGCAGCTTAAGACAGGGGAACACTGAAGCTTTCTTT. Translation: CASSLRQGNTEAFF.